The present T cell receptor beta chain was sequenced within a study of Ad26.COV2.S vaccination and SARS-CoV-2 variants. Stated treatment: some 20 received Ad26.COV2.S at low or high dose, single or two shots; 5 received placebo; per-sample allocation not given. Samples analyzed were those drawn on day 63 after the first vaccine or placebo injection. The shot given was an Ad26 vector that makes Wuhan-strain SARS-CoV-2 spike. CDR3 length: 15 amino acids. J was trimmed by 12 bases and V by 3 bases; bases with no gene match: 11. Germline CDR1 MNHEY, CDR2 SMNVEV (reference sequence). Only in-frame clones appear in the TCRdb table, and some are missing; sequencing was by immunoSEQ multiplex PCR. The sample lists some 450,000 clones, 90% occurring once.

The J gene is TRBJ2-1, the V gene TRBV27, with 10 positions matching TRBD1. This specimen consisted of peripheral blood, obtained in a trial of Ad26.COV2.S vaccine versus placebo. This receptor was taken from a person aged 18 to 59 who received the Ad26.COV2.S COVID-19 vaccine or a placebo. Written as DNA, the CDR3 is TGTGCCAGCAGTTTCCCGGGACAGGGGCCGCCTGCGCAGTTCTTC. This gives the protein CASSFPGQGPPAQFF.